These 14 T cell receptor beta chains share one sample of origin, sequenced in a study of T cell changes during pregnancy in multiple sclerosis. Some clones are missing from TCRdb's copy, which holds only in-frame ones; the method was immunoSEQ multiplex PCR. The sample includes fewer than 70,000 clones, around 89% of them seen just once. Sequencing was performed on peripheral blood, taken in the first trimester of pregnancy. The receptors originated from a female donor with multiple sclerosis, enrolled in a pregnancy study.

The V call is TRBV9, the J call TRBJ1-1, with D unresolved. With 1 base removed from V and 1 base from J, the gap between germline ends came to 5 bases. CDR3 length equals 13 residues. CDR1 SGDLS and CDR2 YYNGEE come from the germline V gene. CDR3 in amino acids: CASSVTSNTEAFF. The CDR3 DNA sequence: TGTGCCAGCAGCGTAACTTCGAACACTGAAGCTTTCTTT. The full variable domain, with the rest looked up from reference TRBV9 and TRBJ1-1, is DSGVTQTPKHLITATGQRVTLRCSPRSGDLSVYWYQQSLDQGLQFLIQYYNGEERAKGNILERFSAQQFPDLHSELNLSSLELGDSALYFCASSVTSNTEAFFGQGTRLTVV.

This clone was seen only a few times. The genes are TRBV10-3 and TRBJ1-4, with D possibly matching TRBD1 (6 bases). CDR1 and CDR2 from the germline V gene are ENHRY and SYGVKD. This CDR3 contains 13 residues. Trimming took off 5 bases at V and 5 bases at J, with 9 bases between the two ends. The CDR3, as DNA: TGTGCCATCAGTAAAGGGGGAAATGAAAAACTGTTTTTT. It is translated as CAISKGGNEKLFF.

The chain employs TRBV6-6 and TRBJ1-1; D possibly corresponds to TRBD1 (5 bases). The length of the CDR3 is 15 residues. From germline, CDR1 is MNHNY and CDR2 SVGAGI (reference sequence). Trimming stripped 2 bases from V and 6 bases from J, with 16 bases between. The CDR3 sequence: CASSYGGAKAPEAFF. The CDR3 region has the DNA TGTGCCAGCAGTTACGGAGGGGCGAAGGCTCCTGAAGCTTTCTTT.

The chain recombines TRBV14 with TRBJ2-2; D possibly corresponds to TRBD1 (5 bases). V lost 1 base and J lost 1, with 10 bases in between. Germline-derived CDR1 and CDR2 are SGHDN and FVKESK. The CDR3 contains 16 residues. In DNA, the CDR3 is TGTGCCAGCAGCCAAGCCAAGGGGCTGAACACCGGGGAGCTGTTTTTT. It encodes CASSQAKGLNTGELFF.

The gene calls are TRBV29-1 and TRBJ2-1; 11 nucleotides line up with TRBD2. The germline gives CDR1 SQVTM, CDR2 ANQGSEA. The CDR3 contains 14 residues. Trimming took 6 bases from V and 9 from J; bases not matched to a gene: 10. DNA of the CDR3: TGCAGCGTGCGGAATAGCGGGAGGGCGGGTGAGCAGTTCTTC. Translated: CSVRNSGRAGEQFF.

The V call is TRBV11-2, the J call TRBJ1-1; the D gene is possibly TRBD1 (6 bases). CDR3 size: 14 residues. Germline assignment: CDR1 SGHAT and CDR2 FQNNGV. The V gene lost 4 bases and the J gene lost 6 bases, with 15 bases spanning the gap. The CDR3 loop reads CASSSWTAASEAFF. CDR3 DNA sequence: TGTGCCAGCAGCTCCTGGACAGCTGCTTCTGAAGCTTTCTTT.

This chain links TRBV25-1 with TRBJ1-2, with D perhaps matching TRBD1 (6 bases). V was shortened by 8 bases and J by 9 bases, with 16 bases between the two germline ends. Germline V gene sequence: CDR1 MGHDK, CDR2 SYGVNS. The CDR3 has 12 residues. CDR3 sequence reads: CASQTGLLSYTF. The CDR3 DNA follows: TGTGCCAGCCAAACAGGGTTGTTGAGCTACACCTTC.

V gene TRBV29-1 combines with J gene TRBJ2-1, with TRBD2 matching 9 bases. Germline V gene data show CDR1 as SQVTM and CDR2 as ANQGSEA. The CDR3 is 15 residues long. V was pared by 2 bases and J by 3 bases, with 5 bases of the junction left unmatched. The CDR3 bases are TGCAGCGTTGAATTGGGACTAGCCGGCTACAATGAGCAGTTCTTC. This gives the protein CSVELGLAGYNEQFF.

The chain has TRBV4-1 and TRBJ2-1, with TRBD2 identical over 9 bases. V trimming: 0 bases; J trimming: 6 bases; junction bases outside the gene matches: 9. CDR3 length: 17 residues. The germline V gene has CDR1 MGHRA and CDR2 YSYEKL. The CDR3 loop is CASSQDREREVRNEQFF. In DNA form, the CDR3 reads TGCGCCAGCAGCCAAGATCGTGAGCGGGAGGTACGCAATGAGCAGTTCTTC.

The chain is built from TRBV19 and TRBJ1-1; D is perhaps TRBD1 (6 bases). Trimming stripped 5 bases from V and 0 bases from J, with 10 bases between. CDR1 and CDR2 (germline): LNHDA, SQIVND (reference sequence). The CDR3 extends over 14 amino acids. The CDR3 coding sequence is TGTGCCAGTAGTCTCAGGGGCGTGAACACTGAAGCTTTCTTT. It yields the protein CASSLRGVNTEAFF.

This chain connects TRBV5-5 to TRBJ2-1, with 8 bases aligning to TRBD2. Unmatched junction bases numbered 5, after V lost 3 bases and J lost 0 bases. The CDR3 totals 16 residues. The V gene's germline CDR1 is SGHKS and CDR2 YYEKEE (reference sequence). This CDR3 is CASSSSGTSSYNEQFF. The DNA of the CDR3 is TGTGCCAGCAGCTCCTCCGGGACTAGCTCCTACAATGAGCAGTTCTTC.

The rearrangement links TRBV4-2 to TRBJ2-6, with no clear D. V lost 2 bases to trimming and J lost 3 bases, with 5 bases between them. The CDR3 totals 14 residues. Germline V gene data show CDR1 as LGHNA and CDR2 as YNFKEQ. The CDR3 sequence is CASSQILGANVLTF. CDR3 bases: TGTGCCAGCAGCCAAATCCTTGGGGCCAACGTCCTGACTTTC.

The V gene is TRBV5-1, the J gene TRBJ1-1; D is uncertain. Between the trimmed V and J ends, which lost 0 bases and 9 bases, there was a span of 9 bases. This CDR3 is 12 amino acids long. CDR1 and CDR2 from the germline V gene are SGHRS and YFSETQ. The CDR3 loop reads CASSLAGSQAFF. The CDR3 DNA follows: TGCGCCAGCAGCTTGGCCGGGTCCCAAGCTTTCTTT. The full variable domain, completed using reference TRBV5-1 and TRBJ1-1, is KAGVTQTPRYLIKTRGQQVTLSCSPISGHRSVSWYQQTPGQGLQFLFEYFSETQRNKGNFPGRFSGRQFSNSRSEMNVSTLELGDSALYLCASSLAGSQAFFGQGTRLTVV.

This clone was found once. V and J are TRBV6-4 and TRBJ1-6, with 7 bases aligning to TRBD1. The CDR3 consists of 17 residues. Germline lookup yields CDR1 MRHNA and CDR2 SNTAGT. The V gene end was trimmed by 0 bases and the J gene end by 7 bases; junction bases not matched to a gene: 9. In DNA form, the CDR3 reads TGTGCCAGCAGTGACTCCGCGTTCGACAGGGCAAATTCACCCCTCCACTTT. Its protein product is CASSDSAFDRANSPLHF.